The 17 T cell receptor beta chains reported below all come from one sample, sequenced in a study. MiXCR, run by TCRdb on the reads, gives a single entry per CDR3 protein. This sample has some 4,500 distinct CDR3 sequences; approximately 8% occur once, and the top ten carry roughly 8.7%. Sequencing was carried out using CD4+ T cells from synovial fluid. All receptors derive from a human donor with rheumatoid arthritis.

This clonotype is medium-sized in the sample. The chain combines TRBV10-2 with TRBJ2-7, with 7 bases identical to TRBD2. Germline lookup yields CDR1 WSHSY and CDR2 SAAADI. V trimming: 3 bases; J trimming: 0 bases; junction bases outside the gene matches: 5. The CDR3 runs to 15 residues. In DNA, the CDR3 is TGCGCCAGCAGTGATGGGTCGGGAGGCTCCTACGAGCAGTACTTC. It encodes CASSDGSGGSYEQYF.

By proportion, this clonotype is medium-sized. The CDR3 reads CASSSPLTATNEKLFF. The CDR3 DNA is TGTGCCAGCAGTTCCCCCCTAACAGCAACTAATGAAAAACTGTTTTTT. The chain is built from TRBV6-2 or TRBV6-3 and TRBJ1-4; D gene uncertain. Trimming removed 4 bases from V and 0 bases from J, with 12 bases in between. The CDR3 loop spans 16 amino acids. Germline CDR1 reads MNHEY; CDR2 reads SVGEGT.

This clonotype is labeled medium-sized. J is TRBJ2-7 and V is TRBV5-6, with unresolved D. V was trimmed by 4 bases and J by 0 bases, leaving 5 bases between them. Looked up from germline, CDR1 is SGHDT and CDR2 is YYEEEE. The CDR3 loop spans 12 amino acids. The CDR3 spells CASSRFSYEQYF. The CDR3 DNA follows: TGTGCCAGCAGCCGATTCTCCTACGAGCAGTACTTC.

The CDR3 here is CASCLVTDTQYF. In DNA, the CDR3 is TGTGCCAGCTGCCTAGTCACAGATACGCAGTATTTT. The chain carries TRBV12-3 or TRBV12-4 and TRBJ2-3; D remains unclear. V lost 8 bases to trimming and J lost 2 bases, with 8 bases between them. The CDR3 contains 12 residues.

This clonotype is deemed medium-sized. V gene TRBV20-1 combines with J gene TRBJ2-7; 12 nucleotides match TRBD1. V lost 5 bases, J lost 7 bases, and 6 bases stayed unmatched. The CDR3 sequence is 13 residues long. Germline CDR1 reads DFQATT; CDR2 reads SNEGSKA (reference sequence). As DNA, the CDR3 is TGCAGTGCTGGGACAGGGGGCCCGGGAGAGCAGTACTTC. It encodes CSAGTGGPGEQYF.

The table lists this clonotype with many counts. The chain joins TRBV29-1 to TRBJ1-1; D is uncertain. This CDR3 is built from 14 residues. Trimming shortened V by 6 bases and J by 0 bases, and 14 bases separated the two germline ends. Germline V CDR1 and CDR2: SQVTM, ANQGSEA. CDR3 in DNA: TGCAGCGTCCTGATACAAACCATGAACACTGAAGCTTTCTTT. It yields the protein CSVLIQTMNTEAFF. Full variable domain (rest looked up from reference TRBV29-1 and TRBJ1-1): SAVISQKPSRDICQRGTSLTIQCQVDSQVTMMFWYRQQPGQSLTLIATANQGSEATYESGFVIDKFPISRPNLTFSTLTVSNMSPEDSSIYLCSVLIQTMNTEAFFGQGTRLTVV.

This clonotype is labeled as medium-sized. This chain's CDR3 is CASSQAFSAGRYNEQFF. Here the CDR3 DNA reads TGTGCCAGCAGCCAGGCATTCTCAGCGGGAAGGTACAATGAGCAGTTCTTC. This sequence joins TRBV14 and TRBJ2-1, with 7 nucleotides matching TRBD2. V shed 3 bases and J 4 bases; nucleotides not matched to a gene: 12. The CDR3 length is 17 residues. Germline V lookup: CDR1 SGHDN, CDR2 FVKESK.

In this sample, this clonotype is medium-sized. The gene calls are TRBV20-1 and TRBJ2-7; TRBD1 aligns across 7 bases. CDR3 length: 12 residues. Per the germline V gene, CDR1 is DFQATT and CDR2 is SNEGSKA (reference sequence). V dropped 2 bases and J dropped 6; count of bases not matched to a gene: 4. The CDR3 DNA reads as TGCAGTGCTAGAACAGGGGTCGGCGAGCAGTACTTC. As protein: CSARTGVGEQYF.

This clonotype qualifies as medium-sized (0.01 to 0.1%). This chain joins TRBV3-1 and TRBJ2-5; D not certain. This CDR3 has 15 residues. V was clipped by 1 base and J by 1 base, with 10 bases between them. Per germline, CDR1 LGHDT and CDR2 YNNKEL (reference sequence). CDR3 amino acids: CASSQGVGAQETQYF. CDR3 nucleotides: TGTGCCAGCAGCCAAGGCGTTGGAGCCCAAGAGACCCAGTACTTC.

About this clonotype itself: This may be a read error: a much more frequent sequence differs by one nucleotide. The V gene is TRBV28, the J gene TRBJ1-1; D gene ambiguous. The V end lost 3 bases, the J end lost 3 bases, and 14 bases lay between the germline ends. The germline CDR1 and CDR2 sequences are MDHEN and SYDVKM. This CDR3 has 15 amino acids. CDR3 DNA: TGTGCCAGCAGTTTCTCCGGGATAGGGTACACTGAAGCTTTCTTT. Translated, it gives CASSFSGIGYTEAFF.

This chain connects TRBV7-8 to TRBJ2-7; a weak D match, TRBD1 (7 bases). The CDR3 has 14 amino acids. With 1 base removed from V and 3 bases from J, the gap between germline ends came to 10 bases. Germline V gives CDR1 SGHVS, CDR2 FQNEAQ. The CDR3 loop reads CASSLVRGDYEQYF. The CDR3 coding sequence is TGTGCCAGCAGCTTAGTCAGGGGGGACTACGAGCAGTACTTC.

This clonotype was detected many times. In DNA form, the CDR3 reads TGTGCCAGCAGCCGACTAGTTAACCAAAACATTCAGTACTTC. This gives the protein CASSRLVNQNIQYF. This chain connects TRBV11-2 to TRBJ2-4; a weak D match, TRBD2 (6 bases). Trimming cost V 5 bases and J 5 bases, with 13 bases left between them. The CDR3 sequence is 14 residues long. In germline, CDR1 is SGHAT, CDR2 FQNNGV.

This clonotype was recorded at least ten times. The chain employs TRBV20-1 and TRBJ1-2; D remains unclear. CDR3 size: 14 residues. Trimming took off 3 bases at V and 0 bases at J, with 11 bases between the two ends. The germline V gene encodes CDR1 DFQATT and CDR2 SNEGSKA (reference sequence). The CDR3 sequence is CSASSAEANYGYTF. The CDR3, as DNA: TGCAGTGCTAGTTCAGCGGAGGCTAACTATGGCTACACCTTC.

By share, this clonotype counts as medium-sized (0.01 to 0.1%). The rearrangement joins TRBV7-3 to TRBJ1-1; TRBD1 aligns across 9 bases. This CDR3 spans 15 amino acids. J was trimmed by 4 bases and V by 5 bases; bases with no gene match: 8. Germline CDR1 is SGHTA and CDR2 is FQGTGA. CDR3 protein: CASSRGTGFSTEAFF. The CDR3 region has the DNA TGTGCCAGCAGCCGCGGGACAGGGTTTTCCACTGAAGCTTTCTTT.

This clonotype is medium-sized (0.01 to 0.1%). The gene calls are TRBV19 and TRBJ2-1, with 11 bases aligning to TRBD2. J lost 15 bases, V lost 5 bases, and 6 bases had no gene match. The CDR3 sequence is 12 residues long. Germline V gives CDR1 LNHDA, CDR2 SQIVND (reference sequence). CDR3 sequence reads: CASSSTSGRGFF. As DNA, the CDR3 is TGTGCCAGTAGTTCAACTAGCGGGAGAGGGTTCTTC.

This clonotype occurred many times. The chain uses TRBV7-2 and TRBJ1-1; D unresolved. Germline V gene lookup returns CDR1 SGHTA and CDR2 FQGNSA. The germline V and J ends were trimmed by 2 bases and 5 bases, with 12 bases remaining between them. This CDR3 has 14 residues. This CDR3 reads CASSLLSSGTEAFF. DNA for the CDR3: TGTGCCAGCAGCTTATTGTCTAGCGGGACTGAAGCTTTCTTT.

By sample share, this clonotype is medium-sized. This chain uses TRBV3-1 with TRBJ2-1, with 14 positions matching TRBD2. CDR1 is LGHDT and CDR2 is YNNKEL in the germline V gene (reference sequence). The CDR3 has 19 amino acids. V dropped 4 bases and J dropped 5; count of bases not matched to a gene: 13. The CDR3 here is CASSRSAGTSGSLNNEQFF. In nucleotides, the CDR3 is TGTGCCAGCAGCCGTTCCGCCGGGACTAGCGGGAGTTTGAACAATGAGCAGTTCTTC.